This T cell receptor (beta chain) was found in a study of blood T cell repertoires in COVID-19. Whole-study context: The United States, Italy and Spain supplied acute and convalescent COVID-19 samples.

In the authors' methods: Amplification of reference gene primers provided the estimated nucleated cell counts. Only in-frame clones appear in the TCRdb table, and some are missing; sequencing was by immunoSEQ multiplex PCR. The DNA gave D and trimming, while V, J and clone size come from that table. The profile shows approximately 500,000 clones, 75% to 90% of them singletons. The CDR3 covers 16 residues. Germline loops: CDR1 LGHNA, CDR2 YNFKEQ. The V and J ends lost 2 bases and 5 bases respectively, with 16 bases between them. J is TRBJ1-5 and V is TRBV4-2, with D perhaps matching TRBD1 (6 bases). The clonotype originates from a human donor in a cohort sampled during active COVID-19. The source material was peripheral blood. The CDR3 here is CASSQQTQGLYQPQHF. CDR3 bases: TGTGCCAGCAGCCAACAAACACAGGGTTTGTATCAGCCCCAGCATTTT.